This T cell receptor (beta chain) was profiled in a study of T cell repertoires in cytomegalovirus infection. Study background: Recently described HLA-C-restricted plus well-studied HLA-B-restricted CMV epitopes were used.

Trimming cost V 1 base and J 4 bases; bases outside gene matches: 12. Germline V gene sequence: CDR1 MDHEN, CDR2 SYDVKM. This CDR3 has 18 amino acids. About this clonotype itself: Antigen specificity is unknown.

A single record per CDR3 protein comes from TCRdb applying MiXCR to the reads. This table has about 920,000 distinct CDR3 sequences, approximately 30% appearing once. The sequencing here drew on cultured CD8+ T cells from PBMCs, taken from culture after CMV antigen stimulation. The sequence was obtained from a human donor in good health (CMV status not recorded). Some clones in this sample may be carry-over from other donors' samples. V usage is TRBV28 and J usage is TRBJ2-3, with TRBD2 identical over 9 bases. The CDR3 is CASSLLGGSGGEADTQYF. The CDR3 DNA follows: TGTGCCAGCAGTTTATTAGGCGGTAGCGGGGGAGAAGCAGATACGCAGTATTTT.